The 26 T cell receptor beta chains below were found in one sample sequenced in a study of response to subunit inactivated influenza vaccine. TCRdb reprocessed the RT-PCR reads with MiXCR, giving one entry per CDR3 protein. The sample holds around 480,000 distinct CDR3 sequences, 10% to 11% seen once. The sample consisted of PBMCs from blood, taken roughly 48 days after vaccination. These receptors came from a middle-aged man who received an inactivated influenza vaccine.

The chain joins TRBV12-3 or TRBV12-4 to TRBJ2-3; D possibly corresponds to TRBD1 (6 bases). This CDR3 region has 16 residues. Trimming stripped 0 bases from V and 3 bases from J, with 13 bases between. The CDR3 region is CASSLARGIQTDTQYF. CDR3 bases: TGTGCCAGCAGTTTAGCCAGGGGAATTCAGACAGATACGCAGTATTTT.

The rearrangement joins TRBV10-3 to TRBJ1-6; D perhaps matches TRBD1 (5 bases). V gave up 10 bases and J gave up 0 bases, with 16 bases separating them. This CDR3 comprises 16 residues. Per germline, CDR1 ENHRY and CDR2 SYGVKD. The CDR3 loop reads CATSGGDSSYNSPLHF. In DNA, the CDR3 is TGTGCCACATCTGGGGGGGATAGCTCCTATAATTCACCCCTCCACTTT.

This clonotype came up a few times. The V call is TRBV6-5, the J call TRBJ2-5, with 8 bases that match TRBD1. Germline CDR1 reads MNHEY; CDR2 reads SVGAGI. J gave up 9 bases and V 3 bases, and 12 bases lay outside the gene matches. The CDR3 length is 15 residues. The CDR3 loop reads CASSYSGQGRIAQYF. Written as DNA, the CDR3 is TGTGCCAGCAGTTATTCCGGACAGGGTAGGATCGCCCAGTACTTC.

This clonotype was detected many times. The CDR3 is CASSLEQGSDTQYF. DNA of the CDR3: TGCGCCAGCAGCTTGGAGCAGGGATCAGATACGCAGTATTTT. The rearrangement uses TRBV5-1 and TRBJ2-3, with D possibly being TRBD1 (5 bases). Germline CDR1 SGHRS, CDR2 YFSETQ. V lost 0 bases, J lost 4 bases, and 9 bases lay in between. The CDR3 extends over 14 amino acids.

CDR3 protein: CASSHGGTGVKNIQYF. DNA for the CDR3: TGCGCCAGCAGCCATGGCGGGACAGGTGTCAAAAACATTCAGTACTTC. The chain recombines TRBV5-1 with TRBJ2-4; 8 nucleotides agree with TRBD1. Germline V gives CDR1 SGHRS, CDR2 YFSETQ. V shed 4 bases and J 3 bases; nucleotides not matched to a gene: 9. The CDR3 covers 16 residues.

This chain joins TRBV25-1 and TRBJ1-2; no clear D. There are 14 residues in the CDR3. Trimming stripped 4 bases from V and 5 bases from J, with 14 bases between. The germline V gene encodes CDR1 MGHDK and CDR2 SYGVNS. Here the CDR3 DNA reads TGTGCCAGCAGTGCCCAGGTCGTTGGGTATGGCTACACCTTC. Translated, it gives CASSAQVVGYGYTF.

This clonotype has ten or more counts. CDR3 sequence reads: CSARDFWLEADTQYF. The CDR3 coding sequence is TGCAGTGCTAGAGATTTCTGGCTTGAGGCAGATACGCAGTATTTT. V usage is TRBV20-1 and J usage is TRBJ2-3; D unclear. The CDR3 contains 15 residues. Trimming took off 0 bases at V and 4 bases at J, with 14 bases between the two ends. The germline CDR1 and CDR2 sequences are DFQATT and SNEGSKA (reference sequence).

This chain links TRBV12-3 or TRBV12-4 with TRBJ2-4, with a possible D match to TRBD1 (6 bases). The CDR3 has 17 amino acids. V lost 4 bases and J lost 0, with 16 bases in between. CDR3 in amino acids: CASSSPWTDLAKNIQYF. CDR3 coding DNA: TGTGCCAGCAGTTCCCCCTGGACAGACTTAGCCAAAAACATTCAGTACTTC.

The chain is built from TRBV12-3 or TRBV12-4 and TRBJ2-2, with TRBD2 as a possible D gene (5 bases). V was cut by 3 bases and J by 1 base, with 9 bases left in between. The CDR3 totals 15 residues. The CDR3 nucleotides read TGTGCCAGCAGTTTTTTTGGAGGGAACACCGGGGAGCTGTTTTTT. Translation: CASSFFGGNTGELFF.

The table lists this clonotype with a few counts. The chain employs TRBV29-1 and TRBJ1-1, with D maybe TRBD1 (6 bases). The CDR3 spans 11 residues. Germline assignment: CDR1 SQVTM and CDR2 ANQGSEA. CDR3 in DNA: TGCGAATCTCAGGGGAAGACTGAAGCTTTCTTT. Translation: CESQGKTEAFF. The complete variable domain, with remaining parts taken from reference TRBV29-1 and TRBJ1-1, reads SAVISQKPSRDICQRGTSLTIQCQVDSQVTMMFWYRQQPGQSLTLIATANQGSEATYESGFVIDKFPISRPNLTFSTLTVSNMSPEDSSIYLCESQGKTEAFFGQGTRLTVV.

This clonotype showed up many times. This chain connects TRBV11-2 to TRBJ2-7; no reliable D call. Germline CDR1 SGHAT, CDR2 FQNNGV. This CDR3 region has 13 residues. V lost 1 base, J lost 4 bases, and 8 bases lay in between. CDR3 residues: CASSLVKGYEQYF. In DNA, the CDR3 is TGTGCCAGCAGCTTAGTAAAGGGATACGAGCAGTACTTC.

This clonotype was detected only a few times. V and J are TRBV20-1 and TRBJ2-2; 8 bases line up with TRBD1. CDR1 DFQATT and CDR2 SNEGSKA come from the germline V gene (reference sequence). J lost 7 bases, V lost 1 base, and 8 bases had no gene match. This CDR3 comprises 15 residues. CDR3 protein: CSARGPGTGYGELFF. The CDR3 bases are TGCAGTGCTAGAGGACCCGGGACAGGATACGGGGAGCTGTTTTTT.

The chain has TRBV20-1 and TRBJ2-5; TRBD2 matches 7 bases. Germline loops: CDR1 DFQATT, CDR2 SNEGSKA (reference sequence). The V gene end was trimmed by 5 bases and the J gene end by 7 bases; junction bases not matched to a gene: 4. The CDR3 totals 11 residues. CDR3 nucleotides: TGCAGTGCTTTCTGGGAGGGGACCCAGTACTTC. Protein: CSAFWEGTQYF.

The chain couples TRBV7-2 to TRBJ2-3; unclear D gene. V lost 6 bases to trimming and J lost 1 base, with 14 bases between them. Germline CDR1 is SGHTA and CDR2 is FQGNSA. The CDR3 loop spans 15 amino acids. For the CDR3, the DNA is TGTGCCAGCAGATTTTTAGGCACAGGCACAGATACGCAGTATTTT. It codes for CASRFLGTGTDTQYF.

The J gene is TRBJ1-6, the V gene TRBV12-3 or TRBV12-4, with 9 bases matching TRBD1. V shed 5 bases, J shed 3 bases, and the junction held 2 bases outside the gene matches. This CDR3 spans 15 amino acids. The CDR3 DNA sequence: TGTGCCAGCAGTAGACAGGGGGTCTATAATTCACCCCTCCACTTT. This encodes CASSRQGVYNSPLHF.

The chain is built from TRBV11-3 and TRBJ2-5, with no clear D. Germline lookup yields CDR1 SGHNT and CDR2 YENEEA. The CDR3 has 14 residues. Trimming removed 0 bases at V and 5 bases at J, with 10 bases between. The CDR3 protein is CASSLDSSNETQYF. In DNA, the CDR3 is TGTGCCAGCAGCTTAGATTCTAGTAATGAGACCCAGTACTTC.

This clonotype was seen at least ten times. This chain connects TRBV12-3 or TRBV12-4 to TRBJ2-1; 8 bases line up with TRBD1. The CDR3 runs to 14 residues. V trimming: 5 bases; J trimming: 3 bases; junction bases outside the gene matches: 3. The CDR3 sequence: CASSDRGYYNEQFF. The DNA of the CDR3 is TGTGCCAGCAGTGACAGGGGATACTACAATGAGCAGTTCTTC.

This clonotype has at least ten counts. The V and J genes are TRBV7-8 and TRBJ2-1; TRBD2 might be the D (5 bases). The CDR3 has 14 amino acids. Deletions cut 5 bases from V and 5 bases from J, with 13 bases between. CDR1 is SGHVS and CDR2 is FQNEAQ in the germline V gene. The CDR3 nucleotides are TGTGCCAGCAGCCAACGGGGAGCTCACAATGAGCAGTTCTTC. This gives the protein CASSQRGAHNEQFF.

The gene calls are TRBV5-5 and TRBJ2-1, with D unresolved. Trimming took off 2 bases at V and 4 bases at J, with 16 bases between the two ends. Germline lookup yields CDR1 SGHKS and CDR2 YYEKEE (reference sequence). The CDR3 totals 16 residues. CDR3 protein: CASSLSWLDLYNEQFF. In DNA form, the CDR3 reads TGTGCCAGCAGCTTATCTTGGCTGGATTTATACAATGAGCAGTTCTTC.

The chain joins TRBV20-1 to TRBJ1-2; D is unresolved. V lost 0 bases and J 0 bases, leaving 14 bases between the germline ends. The CDR3 totals 16 residues. Germline loops: CDR1 DFQATT, CDR2 SNEGSKA (reference sequence). CDR3 DNA sequence: TGCAGTGCTAGAGATTTAGTGGGCGGAACTAACTATGGCTACACCTTC. Translation: CSARDLVGGTNYGYTF.

This clonotype occurred a few times. The chain links TRBV15 to TRBJ2-5; 10 bases align to TRBD1. This CDR3 comprises 14 residues. Germline trimming cut 6 bases from V and 1 base from J; bases unmatched to any gene: 2. Germline V lookup: CDR1 LNHNV, CDR2 YYDKDF (reference sequence). This CDR3 reads CATRRTGGQETQYF. For the CDR3, the DNA is TGTGCCACCAGGCGGACAGGGGGCCAAGAGACCCAGTACTTC.

This clonotype has just a few counts. The rearrangement uses TRBV4-3 and TRBJ2-5; 7 bases are a match to TRBD2. This CDR3 contains 19 residues. CDR1 is LGHNA and CDR2 is YSLEER in the germline V gene. V dropped 0 bases and J dropped 1; count of bases not matched to a gene: 14. CDR3 region: CASSQEGGLEARSQETQYF. DNA of the CDR3: TGCGCCAGCAGCCAAGAGGGGGGGTTGGAGGCTAGGTCCCAAGAGACCCAGTACTTC.

Only a few counts were recorded for this clonotype. This chain uses TRBV6-1 with TRBJ1-3; D remains unclear. The CDR3 spans 16 residues. Trimming shortened V by 5 bases and J by 1 base, and 15 bases separated the two germline ends. Germline values: CDR1 MNHNS, CDR2 SASEGT. CDR3 DNA sequence: TGTGCCAGCAGTCGCTCCAAGAGGGATTCTGGAAACACCATATATTTT. This gives the protein CASSRSKRDSGNTIYF.

The chain uses TRBV24-1 and TRBJ2-1; 10 nucleotides line up with TRBD1. This CDR3 is 17 amino acids long. V trimming: 4 bases; J trimming: 2 bases; junction bases outside the gene matches: 7. CDR1 is KGHDR and CDR2 is SFDVKD in the germline V gene. CDR3 in amino acids: CATSDLSGQGAYNEQFF. The CDR3 coding sequence is TGTGCCACCAGTGACTTGTCAGGACAGGGGGCCTACAATGAGCAGTTCTTC.

This clonotype was detected a few times. At one end, the junction sequence differs from germline, possibly due to a read error. The V and J genes are TRBV7-9 and TRBJ1-1; D unresolved. From germline, CDR1 is SEHNR and CDR2 FQNEAQ (reference sequence). CDR3 length equals 14 residues. The CDR3 DNA reads as TGTGCCAGCAGCGTAGCGGAAGTGAACACTGAAGCTTTCTTT. Translation: CASSVAEVNTEAFF. The variable domain in full, with the rest retrieved from reference TRBV7-9 and TRBJ1-1, is DTGVSQNPRHKITKRGQNVTFRCDPISEHNRLYWYRQTLGQGPEFLTYFQNEAQLEKSRLLSDRFSAERPKGSFSTLEIQRTEQGDSAMYLCASSVAEVNTEAFFGQGTRLTVV.

This rearrangement joins TRBV20-1 to TRBJ2-1; perhaps TRBD2 as D (7 bases). Germline V gives CDR1 DFQATT, CDR2 SNEGSKA (reference sequence). With 3 bases removed from V and 8 bases from J, the gap between germline ends came to 11 bases. This CDR3 has 12 residues. The CDR3 reads CSASGGLDEQFF. For the CDR3, the DNA is TGCAGTGCTAGCGGGGGGCTTGATGAGCAGTTCTTC.